This T cell receptor beta chain stems from a study of blood T cell repertoires in COVID-19. CDR1 is SGHNT, CDR2 YYREEE, per germline (reference sequence). The V and J ends lost 4 bases and 3 bases, in that order; junction bases with no gene match: 5. The CDR3 is made up of 14 amino acids. Sequencing was performed with immunoSEQ multiplex PCR; in TCRdb, only in-frame clones are kept and a portion is missing. The repertoire holds approximately 100,000 clones, 69% seen once, with about 5.9% in the top ten. This clonotype was obtained from a man older than 75 with acute or convalescent COVID-19. V gene TRBV5-4 combines with J gene TRBJ2-7, with 9 positions matching TRBD1. The sample comprised peripheral blood. The CDR3 nucleotides are TGTGCCAGCAGCCCCCCGGACAGGGGCTACGAGCAGTACTTC. Translated, it gives CASSPPDRGYEQYF.